Listed below are T cell receptor beta chains from one sample, sequenced in a study of human T cells and chemical hapten exposure. Using its own MiXCR run on the RACE reads, TCRdb lists one record per CDR3 protein. Among some 340,000 distinct CDR3 sequences listed, approximately 6.3% were seen once. The starting material was whole blood, obtained in connection with sensitization to the hapten diphenylcyclopropenone (DPC). The receptors come from a woman under 30 with alopecia areata. Some clones in this sample may be carry-over from other donors' samples. CDR3s include the opening cysteine and the closing phenylalanine or tryptophan. A D gene is named only where the DNA matches it firmly. Rows may omit the clone size; those that give it use once, few, many or a size class.

v_call: TRBV3-1; d_call: NA; clone_size: NA; cdr3_aa: CASSQDTLLTQYF
v_call: TRBV20-1; d_call: TRBD1; clone_size: many; cdr3_aa: CSARQGDTEAFF
v_call: TRBV6-5; d_call: NA; clone_size: many; cdr3_aa: CASSYSSGTQQETQYF
v_call: TRBV28; d_call: NA; clone_size: many; cdr3_aa: CASTGDITYNEQFF
v_call: TRBV19; d_call: NA; clone_size: few; cdr3_aa: CASSLDSYSNQPQHF
v_call: TRBV18; d_call: NA; clone_size: NA; cdr3_aa: CASSQPAGRVDGYTF
v_call: TRBV20-1; d_call: NA; clone_size: NA; cdr3_aa: CSASPGTRNEQFF
v_call: TRBV6-5; d_call: NA; clone_size: few; cdr3_aa: CASSYVGEAFF
v_call: TRBV2; d_call: NA; clone_size: few; cdr3_aa: CASNLQWSAGANVLTF
v_call: TRBV6-2/TRBV6-3; d_call: NA; clone_size: few; cdr3_aa: CASSYWGGLNEQFF
v_call: TRBV6-1; d_call: TRBD1; clone_size: NA; cdr3_aa: CASSEQGADNSPLHF
v_call: TRBV20-1; d_call: TRBD2; clone_size: NA; cdr3_aa: CSAERGVAYNEQFF
v_call: TRBV5-5; d_call: NA; clone_size: NA; cdr3_aa: CASSIGRIDTQYF
v_call: TRBV5-1; d_call: NA; clone_size: few; cdr3_aa: CASSLVMGIGTDTQYF
v_call: TRBV6-5; d_call: NA; clone_size: many; cdr3_aa: CASSQDNDSNQPQHF
v_call: TRBV4-1; d_call: TRBD2; clone_size: NA; cdr3_aa: CASSRGLAGVPSYNEQFF
v_call: TRBV11-1; d_call: TRBD1; clone_size: few; cdr3_aa: CASSPNQQGAGYTF
v_call: TRBV7-2; d_call: TRBD2; clone_size: few; cdr3_aa: CASSLELAGGLYEQFF
v_call: TRBV2; d_call: TRBD2; clone_size: NA; cdr3_aa: CASSDRAGGQDEQYF
v_call: TRBV21-1; d_call: NA; clone_size: NA; cdr3_aa: CASPKNQGTQYF
v_call: TRBV3-1; d_call: NA; clone_size: few; cdr3_aa: CASSRSGDNYGYTF
v_call: TRBV28; d_call: NA; clone_size: many; cdr3_aa: CASSFRGPFHEQYF
v_call: TRBV27; d_call: TRBD2; clone_size: few; cdr3_aa: CASRRYPSGGRYNEQFF
v_call: TRBV12-3/TRBV12-4; d_call: TRBD2; clone_size: few; cdr3_aa: CASRVAGGTYNEQFF
v_call: TRBV3-1; d_call: NA; clone_size: many; cdr3_aa: CASSRTGELFF
v_call: TRBV29-1; d_call: NA; clone_size: many; cdr3_aa: CSVEAVANTGELFF
v_call: TRBV7-3; d_call: NA; clone_size: few; cdr3_aa: CASSPNSGRNSPLHF
v_call: TRBV3-1; d_call: NA; clone_size: NA; cdr3_aa: CASSHDPAGSSYEQYF
v_call: TRBV27; d_call: NA; clone_size: few; cdr3_aa: CASIRGRGKDTEAFF
v_call: TRBV20-1; d_call: NA; clone_size: NA; cdr3_aa: CSARAGIGEQFF
v_call: TRBV29-1; d_call: TRBD2; clone_size: few; cdr3_aa: CSVEAQAGAGELFF
v_call: TRBV5-1; d_call: NA; clone_size: NA; cdr3_aa: CASSLVGRGDTEAFF
v_call: TRBV4-3; d_call: NA; clone_size: many; cdr3_aa: CASSQLGDGGNTIYF
v_call: TRBV27; d_call: NA; clone_size: few; cdr3_aa: CASSPLGVPEAFF
v_call: TRBV20-1; d_call: TRBD1; clone_size: many; cdr3_aa: CSAHDRDSNTGELFF
v_call: TRBV2; d_call: TRBD2; clone_size: few; cdr3_aa: CASLRGGPSTDTQYF
v_call: TRBV28; d_call: NA; clone_size: many; cdr3_aa: CASTSDGIAYEQYF
v_call: TRBV7-2; d_call: NA; clone_size: medium-sized; cdr3_aa: CASSPSYSTDTQYF
v_call: TRBV20-1; d_call: NA; clone_size: many; cdr3_aa: CSAFKGGWNEQFF
v_call: TRBV4-1; d_call: NA; clone_size: few; cdr3_aa: CASSQAQGWNYGYTF
v_call: TRBV7-3; d_call: TRBD1; clone_size: NA; cdr3_aa: CASSWDRASGANVLTF
v_call: TRBV5-1; d_call: TRBD2; clone_size: few; cdr3_aa: CASSRSGGGALGGEQFF
v_call: TRBV6-1; d_call: TRBD2; clone_size: many; cdr3_aa: CASRTSGGASYEQYF
v_call: TRBV12-3/TRBV12-4; d_call: NA; clone_size: many; cdr3_aa: CASSSGEHWERTQYF
v_call: TRBV6-5; d_call: NA; clone_size: many; cdr3_aa: CASSYDWRRDTEAFF
v_call: TRBV10-3; d_call: TRBD2; clone_size: many; cdr3_aa: CAISERLAGGPDTQYF
v_call: TRBV18; d_call: NA; clone_size: NA; cdr3_aa: CASSPPGGFTEAFF
v_call: TRBV6-6; d_call: NA; clone_size: few; cdr3_aa: CASSYEAGYNEQFF